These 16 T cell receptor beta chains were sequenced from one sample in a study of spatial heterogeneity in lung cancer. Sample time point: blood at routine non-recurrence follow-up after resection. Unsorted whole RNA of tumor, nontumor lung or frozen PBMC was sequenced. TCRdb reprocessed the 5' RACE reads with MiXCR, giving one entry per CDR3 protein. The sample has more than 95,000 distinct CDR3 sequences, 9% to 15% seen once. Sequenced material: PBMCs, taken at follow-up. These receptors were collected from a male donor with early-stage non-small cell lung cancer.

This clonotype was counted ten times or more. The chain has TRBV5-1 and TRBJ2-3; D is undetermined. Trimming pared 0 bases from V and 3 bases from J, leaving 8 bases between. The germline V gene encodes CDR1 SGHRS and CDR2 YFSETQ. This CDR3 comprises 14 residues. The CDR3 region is CASSLGPETDTQYF. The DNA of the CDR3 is TGCGCCAGCAGCTTGGGGCCGGAGACAGATACGCAGTATTTT.

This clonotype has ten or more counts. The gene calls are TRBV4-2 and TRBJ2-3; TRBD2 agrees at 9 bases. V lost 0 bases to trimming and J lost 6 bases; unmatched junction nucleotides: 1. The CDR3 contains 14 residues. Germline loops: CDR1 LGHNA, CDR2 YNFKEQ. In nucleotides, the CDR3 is TGTGCCAGCAGCCAAGAGGCGGGGGGGGATACGCAGTATTTT. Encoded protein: CASSQEAGGDTQYF.

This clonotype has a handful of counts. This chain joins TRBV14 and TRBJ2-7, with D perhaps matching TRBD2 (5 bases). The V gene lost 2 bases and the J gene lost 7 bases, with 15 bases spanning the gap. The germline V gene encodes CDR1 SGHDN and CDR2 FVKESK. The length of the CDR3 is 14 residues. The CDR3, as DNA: TGTGCCAGCAGCCAACTTGGAGGACCGGGGGAGCAGTACTTC. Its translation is CASSQLGGPGEQYF.

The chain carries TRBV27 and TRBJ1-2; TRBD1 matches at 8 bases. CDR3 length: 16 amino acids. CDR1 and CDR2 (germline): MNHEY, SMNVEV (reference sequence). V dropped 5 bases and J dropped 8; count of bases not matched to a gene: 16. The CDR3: CASSQRGTGVIKGYTF. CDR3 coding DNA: TGTGCCAGCAGTCAAAGGGGGACAGGAGTCATAAAGGGCTACACCTTC.

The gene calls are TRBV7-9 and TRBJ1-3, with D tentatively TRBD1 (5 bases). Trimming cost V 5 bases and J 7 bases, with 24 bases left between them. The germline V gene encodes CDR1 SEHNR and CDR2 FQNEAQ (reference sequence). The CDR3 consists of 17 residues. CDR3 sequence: CASSPGGGTELRNTIYF. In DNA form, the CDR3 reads TGTGCCAGCAGCCCCGGGGGAGGGACGGAATTACGGAACACCATATATTTT.

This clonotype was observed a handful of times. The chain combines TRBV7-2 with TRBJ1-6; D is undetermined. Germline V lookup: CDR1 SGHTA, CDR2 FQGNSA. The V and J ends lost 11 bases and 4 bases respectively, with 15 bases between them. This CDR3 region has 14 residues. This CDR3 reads CAGHPGYYNSPLHF. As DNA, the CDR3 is TGTGCCGGCCACCCGGGGTATTATAATTCACCCCTCCACTTT.

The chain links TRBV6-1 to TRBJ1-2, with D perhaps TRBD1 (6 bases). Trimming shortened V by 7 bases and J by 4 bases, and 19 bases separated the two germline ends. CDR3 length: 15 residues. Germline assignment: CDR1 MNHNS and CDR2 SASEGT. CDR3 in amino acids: CASKEGFGGGYGYTF. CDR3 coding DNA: TGTGCCAGCAAGGAAGGATTCGGGGGCGGCTATGGCTACACCTTC.

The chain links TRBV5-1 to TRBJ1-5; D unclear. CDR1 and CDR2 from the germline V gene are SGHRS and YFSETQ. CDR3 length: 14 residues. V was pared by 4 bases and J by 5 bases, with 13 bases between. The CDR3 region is CASSPKGGYQPQHF. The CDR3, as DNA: TGCGCCAGCAGCCCAAAGGGTGGATATCAGCCCCAGCATTTT. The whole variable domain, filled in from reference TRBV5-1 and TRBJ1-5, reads KAGVTQTPRYLIKTRGQQVTLSCSPISGHRSVSWYQQTPGQGLQFLFEYFSETQRNKGNFPGRFSGRQFSNSRSEMNVSTLELGDSALYLCASSPKGGYQPQHFGDGTRLSIL.

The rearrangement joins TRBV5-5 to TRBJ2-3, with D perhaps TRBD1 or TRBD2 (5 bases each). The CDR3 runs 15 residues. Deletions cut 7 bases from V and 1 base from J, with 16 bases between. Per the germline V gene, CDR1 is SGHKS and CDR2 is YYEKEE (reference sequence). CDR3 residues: CASCRWGIGTDTQYF. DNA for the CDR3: TGTGCCAGCTGTCGGTGGGGGATCGGCACAGATACGCAGTATTTT.

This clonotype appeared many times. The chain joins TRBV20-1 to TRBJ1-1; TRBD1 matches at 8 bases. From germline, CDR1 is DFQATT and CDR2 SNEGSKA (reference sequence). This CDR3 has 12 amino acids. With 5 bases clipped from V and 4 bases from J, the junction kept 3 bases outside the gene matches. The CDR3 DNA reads TGCAGTGCTGGACAGGGAGGCACTGAAGCTTTCTTT. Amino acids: CSAGQGGTEAFF.

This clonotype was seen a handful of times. The CDR3 protein is CASSWDRGLETEAFF. CDR3 DNA: TGTGCCAGCAGCTGGGACAGGGGATTAGAAACTGAAGCTTTCTTT. The chain links TRBV5-4 to TRBJ1-1; 10 positions match TRBD1. Germline V CDR1 and CDR2: SGHNT, YYREEE (reference sequence). The CDR3 spans 15 residues. With V trimmed by 3 bases and J by 5 bases, 7 bases remained unmatched.

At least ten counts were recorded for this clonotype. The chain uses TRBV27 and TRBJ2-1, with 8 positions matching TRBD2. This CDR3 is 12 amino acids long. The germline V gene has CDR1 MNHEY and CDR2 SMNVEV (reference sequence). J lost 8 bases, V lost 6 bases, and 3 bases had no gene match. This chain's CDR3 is CASRQGLDEQFF. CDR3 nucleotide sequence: TGTGCCAGCAGACAGGGACTAGATGAGCAGTTCTTC.

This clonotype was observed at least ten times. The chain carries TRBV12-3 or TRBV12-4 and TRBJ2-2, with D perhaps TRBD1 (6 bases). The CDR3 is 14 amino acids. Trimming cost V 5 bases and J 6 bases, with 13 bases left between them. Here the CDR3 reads CASSLQGWSGELFF. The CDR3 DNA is TGTGCCAGCAGTCTCCAGGGGTGGTCCGGGGAGCTGTTTTTT.

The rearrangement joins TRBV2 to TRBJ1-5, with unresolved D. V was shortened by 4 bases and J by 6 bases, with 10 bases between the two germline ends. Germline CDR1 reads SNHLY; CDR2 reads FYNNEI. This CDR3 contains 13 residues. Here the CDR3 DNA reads TGTGCCAGCAGTGGGACGGGGAGTCAGCCCCAGCATTTT. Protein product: CASSGTGSQPQHF.

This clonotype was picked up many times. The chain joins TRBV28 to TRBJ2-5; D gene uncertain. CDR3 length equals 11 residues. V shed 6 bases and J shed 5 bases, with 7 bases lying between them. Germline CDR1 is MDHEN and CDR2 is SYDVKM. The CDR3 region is CASSGLETQYF. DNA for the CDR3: TGTGCCAGCAGCGGTCTCGAGACCCAGTACTTC.

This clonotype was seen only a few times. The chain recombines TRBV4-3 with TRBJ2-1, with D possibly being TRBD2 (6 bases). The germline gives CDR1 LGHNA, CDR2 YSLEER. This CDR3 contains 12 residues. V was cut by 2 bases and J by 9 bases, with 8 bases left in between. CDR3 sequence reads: CASSQSGVEQFF. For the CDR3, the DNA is TGCGCCAGCAGCCAATCGGGGGTTGAGCAGTTCTTC.